What follows are 22 T cell receptor beta chains derived from one specimen sequenced in a study of graft-versus-host responses after intestinal transplantation. Their cognate antigens are unknown. Profiled with immunoSEQ multiplex PCR; TCRdb holds only in-frame clones, not every one. The table lists some 100,000 clones, just under 95% of them singletons. The material sequenced was unstimulated CD8+ T cells sorted from spleen or lymph node cells, taken before transplant. The receptors stem from a human donor who was the organ donor for an intestinal transplant.

This chain joins TRBV25-1 and TRBJ2-7; the match to TRBD1 covers 7 bases. The CDR3 is 14 residues long. Germline-derived CDR1 and CDR2 are MGHDK and SYGVNS. V trimming: 3 bases; J trimming: 2 bases; junction bases outside the gene matches: 4. CDR3 in amino acids: CASSEIGQAYEQYF. DNA of the CDR3: TGTGCCAGCAGTGAGATAGGACAGGCCTACGAGCAGTACTTC.

The CDR3 reads CASSLRTAYGYTF. The CDR3, as DNA: TGTGCCAGCAGCTTGAGGACAGCCTATGGCTACACCTTC. V is TRBV5-4 and J is TRBJ1-2; D is perhaps TRBD1 (6 bases). The CDR3 covers 13 residues. In germline, CDR1 is SGHNT, CDR2 YYREEE (reference sequence). V was trimmed by 1 base and J by 4 bases, leaving 8 bases between them.

This chain links TRBV27 with TRBJ2-2, with 9 bases matching TRBD2. Losses at the gene ends were 6 bases for V and 8 bases for J; bases not matched to a gene: 10. This CDR3 is 15 amino acids long. Germline V gene lookup returns CDR1 MNHEY and CDR2 SMNVEV (reference sequence). The CDR3 region is CASRGAGGPRGELFF. The CDR3 DNA reads TGTGCCAGCAGGGGGGCGGGAGGGCCCCGAGGGGAGCTGTTTTTT.

The V gene is TRBV7-3, the J gene TRBJ2-1; the match to TRBD1 covers 7 bases. After removal of 4 bases from V and 0 bases from J, the junction contained 0 bases not matched to a gene. The CDR3 is made up of 14 amino acids. Germline CDR1 reads SGHTA; CDR2 reads FQGTGA. Here the CDR3 DNA reads TGTGCCAGCAGCTGGGACAGCTCCTACAATGAGCAGTTCTTC. Translating gives CASSWDSSYNEQFF. Full variable domain (missing parts from reference TRBV7-3 and TRBJ2-1): GAGVSQTPSNKVTEKGKYVELRCDPISGHTALYWYRQSLGQGPEFLIYFQGTGAADDSGLPNDRFFAVRPEGSVSTLKIQRTERGDSAVYLCASSWDSSYNEQFFGPGTRLTVL.

The chain uses TRBV12-5 and TRBJ2-7; 12 bases match TRBD2. After removal of 2 bases from V and 2 bases from J, the junction contained 4 bases not matched to a gene. The CDR3 length is 16 residues. CDR1 is LGHNT and CDR2 is FRNRAP in the germline V gene. The CDR3: CASGLTSGGYTYEQYF. CDR3 DNA sequence: TGTGCTAGTGGTTTGACTAGCGGGGGGTATACCTACGAGCAGTACTTC.

V usage is TRBV7-9 and J usage is TRBJ2-3; D is perhaps TRBD2 (5 bases). The CDR3 spans 12 residues. V lost 3 bases and J 5 bases, leaving 6 bases between the germline ends. CDR1 and CDR2 from the germline V gene are SEHNR and FQNEAQ (reference sequence). This CDR3 is CASSFGRDTQYF. DNA for the CDR3: TGTGCCAGCAGCTTTGGGAGAGATACGCAGTATTTT.

This chain connects TRBV6-6 to TRBJ1-1; 11 bases align to TRBD1. V lost 5 bases to trimming and J lost 4 bases; unmatched junction nucleotides: 6. This CDR3 contains 15 residues. CDR1 and CDR2 (germline): MNHNY, SVGAGI (reference sequence). CDR3: CASSGAGTGGTEAFF. The CDR3 region has the DNA TGTGCCAGCAGTGGGGCCGGGACAGGGGGCACTGAAGCTTTCTTT.

V is TRBV30 and J is TRBJ2-2, with D possibly being TRBD2 (6 bases). The CDR3 has 14 amino acids. Trimming stripped 6 bases from V and 4 bases from J, with 15 bases between. Germline CDR1 and CDR2: GTSNPN and SVGIG (reference sequence). This CDR3 is CACLRDFSTGELFF. The CDR3 DNA reads as TGTGCCTGTCTCCGGGACTTCTCCACCGGGGAGCTGTTTTTT.

The chain carries TRBV28 and TRBJ1-1; a possible D gene is TRBD1 (5 bases). Germline V lookup: CDR1 MDHEN, CDR2 SYDVKM. This CDR3 spans 12 amino acids. The germline V and J ends were trimmed by 6 bases and 5 bases, with 10 bases remaining between them. Written as DNA, the CDR3 is TGTGCCAGCAGCAGGGAGGTAACTGAAGCTTTCTTT. Translation gives CASSREVTEAFF.

V is TRBV13 and J is TRBJ2-1; 7 nucleotides line up with TRBD2. CDR3 length equals 15 residues. Germline V gene data show CDR1 as PRHDT and CDR2 as FYEKMQ (reference sequence). The ends lost 4 bases at V and 1 base at J; junction bases unmatched: 4. The CDR3 spells CASSSGGSSYNEQFF. In DNA, the CDR3 is TGTGCCAGCAGCTCCGGGGGGTCGTCCTACAATGAGCAGTTCTTC.

The chain is built from TRBV28 and TRBJ1-1; maybe TRBD1 (5 bases). CDR3 length: 15 amino acids. CDR1 is MDHEN and CDR2 is SYDVKM in the germline V gene. The V end was cut by 5 bases, the J end by 3 bases, with 16 bases between. The CDR3 is CASSPAQDGYTEAFF. CDR3 nucleotides: TGTGCCAGCAGTCCCGCACAGGACGGATACACTGAAGCTTTCTTT.

The rearrangement links TRBV10-3 to TRBJ1-4; TRBD1 matches 7 bases. This CDR3 region has 14 residues. The junction had 5 bases not matched to a gene; V was cut back by 2 bases and J by 8 bases. The V gene's germline CDR1 is ENHRY and CDR2 SYGVKD. The DNA of the CDR3 is TGTGCCATCAGTGAGCCAGGGGGTTGGGAAAAACTGTTTTTT. Amino acids: CAISEPGGWEKLFF.

The chain couples TRBV28 to TRBJ2-3, with 10 bases identical to TRBD2. Germline loops: CDR1 MDHEN, CDR2 SYDVKM. The length of the CDR3 is 14 residues. Trimming at V came to 2 bases and at J to 11 bases, leaving 7 bases not matched to a gene. The CDR3 loop reads CASSLPGTSEMQYF. The CDR3 DNA follows: TGTGCCAGCAGTTTACCCGGGACTAGCGAAATGCAGTATTTT.

The J gene is TRBJ2-7, the V gene TRBV19; TRBD2 is a possible D gene (5 bases). Germline V gives CDR1 LNHDA, CDR2 SQIVND (reference sequence). V was trimmed by 4 bases and J by 2 bases, leaving 18 bases between them. The CDR3 consists of 16 residues. The DNA for the CDR3 is TGTGCCAGTAGTACCCTTTATGGGGAGATGGCCTACGAGCAGTACTTC. It yields the protein CASSTLYGEMAYEQYF.

The chain recombines TRBV5-6 with TRBJ1-3, with TRBD1 as a possible D gene (6 bases). CDR1 and CDR2 (germline): SGHDT, YYEEEE. The CDR3 is made up of 15 amino acids. Between the trimmed V and J ends, which lost 2 bases and 0 bases, there was a span of 9 bases. The CDR3 sequence: CASSLGTLSGNTIYF. Written as DNA, the CDR3 is TGTGCCAGCAGCTTAGGGACACTCTCTGGAAACACCATATATTTT.

This clone has only a few counts. The chain links TRBV25-1 to TRBJ1-4; D is ambiguous. Germline V gene lookup returns CDR1 MGHDK and CDR2 SYGVNS. CDR3 size: 17 residues. Trimming removed 0 bases from V and 7 bases from J, with 18 bases in between. The CDR3 sequence is CASSEYFPSDRGEKLFF. The CDR3, as DNA: TGTGCCAGCAGTGAATATTTTCCCTCGGATCGAGGTGAAAAACTGTTTTTT.

The chain uses TRBV7-2 and TRBJ1-2, with D perhaps matching TRBD1 (6 bases). Germline V lookup: CDR1 SGHTA, CDR2 FQGNSA. The CDR3 totals 13 residues. V gave up 3 bases and J gave up 13 bases, with 18 bases separating them. This CDR3 reads CASSLGRGPLGTF. The CDR3 coding sequence is TGTGCCAGCAGCTTGGGCAGGGGTCCCCTGGGCACCTTC.

The rearrangement links TRBV4-2 to TRBJ2-2; tentative D call: TRBD2 (6 bases). This CDR3 comprises 15 residues. Germline V gene data show CDR1 as LGHNA and CDR2 as YNFKEQ. The V end lost 1 base, the J end lost 7 bases, and 13 bases lay between the germline ends. CDR3 amino acids: CASSQGGDLLGELFF. The CDR3, as DNA: TGTGCCAGCAGCCAAGGAGGGGACTTACTCGGGGAGCTGTTTTTT.

This clone is a singleton in its sample. This sequence joins TRBV2 and TRBJ1-2, with 7 bases fitting TRBD1. Germline V CDR1 and CDR2: SNHLY, FYNNEI. The CDR3 length is 15 residues. The J segment lost 1 base and the V segment lost 6 bases, leaving 8 bases of the junction unmatched. CDR3 nucleotides: TGTGCCAGCAGAAAGGACACAGGGGTTAACTATGGCTACACCTTC. Its protein is CASRKDTGVNYGYTF.

The chain carries TRBV30 and TRBJ2-1; TRBD2 matches 12 bases. V was clipped by 7 bases and J by 6 bases; unmatched bases: 4. The CDR3 totals 13 residues. Germline V gives CDR1 GTSNPN, CDR2 SVGIG (reference sequence). The CDR3 DNA reads TGTGCCTCGACTAGCGGGGGATTCAATGAGCAGTTCTTC. This codes for CASTSGGFNEQFF.

In its sample, this clone was seen once. J is TRBJ1-6 and V is TRBV4-1, with TRBD1 matching 7 bases. Germline V gives CDR1 MGHRA, CDR2 YSYEKL. The ends lost 1 base at V and 7 bases at J; junction bases unmatched: 7. The CDR3 contains 16 residues. The DNA of the CDR3 is TGCGCCAGCAGCCAAGCGTTGGGACAGTTAAATTCACCCCTCCACTTT. As protein: CASSQALGQLNSPLHF.

The table lists this clone with a count of one. The V and J genes are TRBV5-1 and TRBJ2-7, with D possibly TRBD2 on 5 matching bases. Germline V lookup: CDR1 SGHRS, CDR2 YFSETQ. The ends were cut back, 1 base at V and 4 bases at J, with 12 bases in the middle. This CDR3 is 14 amino acids long. For the CDR3, the DNA is TGCGCCAGCAGCTTGTTGCGGCGCGGGTACGAGCAGTACTTC. The encoded protein is CASSLLRRGYEQYF.